This is a list of T cell receptor beta chains from one sample in a study of T cells in Graves' hyperthyroidism and ophthalmopathy. MiXCR was run by TCRdb on the multiplex PCR reads, yielding one entry per CDR3 protein. The sample has about 640,000 distinct CDR3 sequences, roughly 20% seen once. Material: blood. The receptors stem from a young man with Graves' ophthalmopathy. Each CDR3 is given with its conserved first and last residue. The D gene is left open where the match is weak. Not every row has a clone size; where given, it reads once, few, many or a size class.

cdr3_aa,cdr3_nt,clone_size,d_call,v_call,j_call
CASSFARDRGTYEQYF,TGTGCCAGCAGTTTCGCCCGGGACAGGGGCACCTACGAGCAGTACTTC,few,TRBD1,TRBV28,TRBJ2-7
CAWAGTGVSPLHF,TGTGCCTGGGCCGGGACAGGGGTTTCACCCCTCCACTTT,few,TRBD1,TRBV30,TRBJ1-6
CASSQSGGWGPDTQYF,TGTGCCAGCAGCCAAAGCGGGGGGTGGGGCCCAGATACGCAGTATTTT,.,TRBD2,TRBV3-1,TRBJ2-3
CASSDGPKTQYF,TGTGCCAGCAGTGACGGGCCCAAGACCCAGTACTTC,many,.,TRBV7-2,TRBJ2-5
CSARGKIAYEQYF,TGCAGTGCTAGAGGGAAAATAGCCTACGAGCAGTACTTC,.,.,TRBV20-1,TRBJ2-7
CASTIQQGSDNEQFF,TGTGCCAGCACCATACAACAGGGATCGGACAATGAGCAGTTCTTC,.,.,TRBV27,TRBJ2-1
CASSWDRASSSYEQYF,TGTGCCAGCAGCTGGGACAGGGCTTCAAGCTCCTACGAGCAGTACTTC,.,TRBD1,TRBV7-2,TRBJ2-7
CASSERMSTDTQYF,TGTGCCAGCAGCGAGCGGATGAGCACAGATACGCAGTATTTT,many,.,TRBV27,TRBJ2-3
CSADRVGEQYF,TGCAGTGCTGACAGGGTAGGCGAGCAGTACTTC,few,TRBD1,TRBV20-1,TRBJ2-7
CASSEYPQGVGEQYF,TGTGCCAGCAGTGAATATCCACAGGGGGTGGGCGAGCAGTACTTC,.,TRBD1,TRBV25-1,TRBJ2-7
CASSPSPPFKIYEQYF,TGTGCCAGCAGTCCCTCCCCCCCATTTAAGATCTACGAGCAGTACTTC,few,.,TRBV6-2/TRBV6-3,TRBJ2-7
CASRLRTSDISYEQCF,TGTGCCAGCAGGCTCAGGACTAGCGATATCTCCTACGAGCAGTGCTTC,.,TRBD2,TRBV28,TRBJ2-7
CASSLGLAGVNEQFF,TGTGCCAGCAGCTTGGGACTAGCGGGAGTCAATGAGCAGTTCTTC,many,TRBD2,TRBV7-3,TRBJ2-1
CAWSRSLVSHWCGEHF,TGTGCCTGGAGTCGTTCCTTAGTATCCCACTGGTGCGGGGAGCATTTT,.,.,TRBV30,TRBJ1-5
CASTRGGAYNEQFF,TGTGCCAGCACCCGGGGGGGGGCGTACAATGAGCAGTTCTTC,.,TRBD2,TRBV3-1,TRBJ2-1
CASSYSGSGAGEKLFF,TGTGCCAGCAGTTACTCGGGTTCAGGGGCGGGTGAAAAACTGTTTTTT,.,.,TRBV6-5,TRBJ1-4
CASSRLTLPTF,TGTGCCAGCAGCAGACTGACACTTCCCACCTTC,.,.,TRBV12-3/TRBV12-4,TRBJ1-2
CASFNQGLQETQYF,TGCGCCAGCTTCAACCAGGGACTGCAAGAGACCCAGTACTTC,many,.,TRBV5-1,TRBJ2-5
CASSYQTGNYGYTF,TGTGCCAGCAGTTACCAAACAGGGAACTATGGCTACACCTTC,many,.,TRBV6-5,TRBJ1-2
CASRPSGTGELFF,TGTGCCAGCAGGCCTAGCGGCACCGGGGAGCTGTTTTTT,.,TRBD2,TRBV28,TRBJ2-2
CASRGTSGGLEQFF,TGCGCCAGCAGGGGGACTAGCGGGGGGTTGGAGCAGTTCTTC,.,TRBD2,TRBV10-2,TRBJ2-1
CSAGQGALGNSPLHF,TGCAGTGCAGGACAGGGGGCGCTTGGAAATTCACCCCTCCACTTT,many,TRBD1,TRBV20-1,TRBJ1-6
CSAGLAGDLSGELFF,TGCAGTGCTGGACTAGCGGGAGATTTATCCGGGGAGCTGTTTTTT,.,TRBD2,TRBV20-1,TRBJ2-2
CSAQAGAETQYF,TGCAGTGCGCAGGCAGGAGCGGAGACCCAGTACTTC,.,.,TRBV20-1,TRBJ2-5
CASSPVSGMTGELFF,TGTGCCAGCAGTCCGGTGTCAGGGATGACCGGGGAGCTGTTTTTT,.,.,TRBV6-1,TRBJ2-2
CASSSITGSNTEAFF,TGTGCCAGCAGCTCAATCACAGGGAGTAACACTGAAGCTTTCTTT,many,.,TRBV11-2,TRBJ1-1
CASAGGTATPSNQPQHF,TGTGCCAGCGCCGGCGGGACAGCAACCCCTAGCAATCAGCCCCAGCATTTT,many,TRBD1,TRBV2,TRBJ1-5
CASSPVAGATDTQYF,TGTGCCAGCAGTCCTGTAGCGGGGGCCACAGATACGCAGTATTTT,few,TRBD2,TRBV28,TRBJ2-3
CASRRSVGTPFEEQYF,TGTGCCAGCAGGCGATCCGTCGGGACTCCTTTTGAGGAGCAGTACTTC,.,.,TRBV27,TRBJ2-7
CAISQEGGAADTQYF,TGTGCCATCAGCCAGGAAGGGGGCGCAGCAGATACGCAGTATTTT,few,TRBD1,TRBV10-3,TRBJ2-3
CASSLVGTGFGAFF,TGTGCCAGCAGCTTAGTCGGGACAGGGTTCGGCGCTTTCTTT,few,TRBD1,TRBV13,TRBJ1-1
CASRADYQAEAFF,TGTGCCAGCAGGGCAGATTACCAGGCTGAAGCTTTCTTT,many,.,TRBV12-3/TRBV12-4,TRBJ1-1
CASSPPGQRTGELFF,TGTGCCAGCTCACCACCGGGACAGCGCACCGGGGAGCTGTTTTTT,few,TRBD1,TRBV18,TRBJ2-2
CASSLYPGLKGDQPQHF,TGTGCCAGCAGTTTATATCCCGGACTTAAGGGGGATCAGCCCCAGCATTTT,few,.,TRBV28,TRBJ1-5
CASSPRQGHNQPQHF,TGTGCCAGCAGTCCCCGACAGGGGCACAATCAGCCCCAGCATTTT,many,TRBD1,TRBV28,TRBJ1-5
CASSDQGEILTNEKLFF,TGTGCCAGCAGTGATCAGGGGGAAATTTTAACTAATGAAAAACTGTTTTTT,few,TRBD1,TRBV6-1,TRBJ1-4
CAIKGRDGYTF,TGTGCCATCAAGGGAAGGGACGGCTACACCTTC,many,.,TRBV10-3,TRBJ1-2
CASSLDRGMNTEAFF,TGTGCCAGCAGCTTAGATCGGGGGATGAACACTGAAGCTTTCTTT,many,.,TRBV7-8,TRBJ1-1
CSVERREGYDYEQYF,TGCAGCGTTGAGAGGCGGGAGGGATATGACTACGAGCAGTACTTC,few,TRBD2,TRBV29-1,TRBJ2-7
CASIATGWPYNEQFF,TGTGCCAGCATCGCGACAGGGTGGCCTTACAATGAGCAGTTCTTC,many,TRBD1,TRBV2,TRBJ2-1